One and the same sample provided the 28 T cell receptor beta chains below, sequenced in a study of cytomegalovirus exposure and HLA in healthy donors. The PCR was carried out with 60 Vbeta primers and 13 Jbeta primers. Measured with immunoSEQ multiplex PCR; TCRdb has only the in-frame clones, and not every one. The sample has 130,000 or so clones, more than 70% seen once. The specimen sequenced was PBMCs. Receptors originate from a woman aged 25 to 39 in good health and CMV-seropositive.

The chain joins TRBV2 to TRBJ1-5, with D possibly TRBD1 on 6 matching bases. Trimming removed 1 base at V and 3 bases at J, with 10 bases between. Germline CDR1 SNHLY, CDR2 FYNNEI. This CDR3 has 15 amino acids. The CDR3, as DNA: TGTGCCAGCAGTGAAGAGGGGGGGCACAATCAGCCCCAGCATTTT. It codes for CASSEEGGHNQPQHF.

The chain uses TRBV9 and TRBJ2-7; TRBD2 aligns across 8 bases. The CDR3 length is 15 residues. Unmatched junction bases numbered 7, after V lost 1 base and J lost 4 bases. Germline CDR1 and CDR2: SGDLS and YYNGEE. As DNA, the CDR3 is TGTGCCAGCAGCGTAAGCGGGGGCTATGCGTACGAGCAGTACTTC. Its protein product is CASSVSGGYAYEQYF.

V usage is TRBV15 and J usage is TRBJ2-1; D not resolved. This CDR3 comprises 16 residues. Deletions cut 1 base from V and 5 bases from J, with 15 bases between. Per the germline V gene, CDR1 is LNHNV and CDR2 is YYDKDF (reference sequence). CDR3 protein: CATSRGAGILDNEQFF. The CDR3 DNA follows: TGTGCCACCAGCAGAGGTGCAGGTATTCTCGACAATGAGCAGTTCTTC.

The chain has TRBV5-1 and TRBJ2-2, with 8 bases lining up with TRBD2. The CDR3 covers 17 residues. V was pared by 5 bases and J by 4 bases, with 13 bases of the junction left unmatched. CDR1 and CDR2 (germline): SGHRS, YFSETQ. CDR3 loop: CASSYPGLVGPTGELFF. In nucleotides, the CDR3 is TGCGCCAGCAGTTATCCGGGACTAGTAGGCCCCACCGGGGAGCTGTTTTTT.

This clone has just one count. Other DNA sequences in this sample translate to the same CDR3. This chain connects TRBV5-1 to TRBJ2-7; 9 bases are a match to TRBD1. The CDR3 has 13 amino acids. The V gene's germline CDR1 is SGHRS and CDR2 YFSETQ. With 3 bases clipped from V and 2 bases from J, the junction kept 0 bases outside the gene matches. CDR3: CASSWTGAYEQYF. CDR3 in DNA: TGCGCCAGCAGCTGGACAGGGGCCTACGAGCAGTACTTC.

The chain carries TRBV5-1 and TRBJ2-7; 7 bases are shared with TRBD2. After removal of 1 base from V and 2 bases from J, the junction contained 12 bases not matched to a gene. Germline assignment: CDR1 SGHRS and CDR2 YFSETQ. This CDR3 has 17 amino acids. CDR3 sequence (DNA): TGCGCCAGCAGCTTGTACCGCGGAGCGGGGCTGCCCTACGAGCAGTACTTC. Translation gives CASSLYRGAGLPYEQYF.

This clone came up once. The germline gene is not matched at one end of the junction; a read error may be the cause. The V call is TRBV18, the J call TRBJ1-1; possible D gene TRBD1, 6 bases. Germline V CDR1 and CDR2: KGHSH, LQKENI. CDR3 length: 15 amino acids. CDR3 region: CASCPAGARNAEAFF. CDR3 DNA sequence: TGTGCCAGCTGCCCAGCGGGGGCGAGGAACGCTGAAGCTTTCTTT.

There are a few counts of this clone. The chain links TRBV5-6 to TRBJ1-5, with 7 positions matching TRBD1. The CDR3 totals 15 residues. Germline assignment: CDR1 SGHDT and CDR2 YYEEEE. Trimming took 3 bases from V and 7 from J; bases not matched to a gene: 10. This CDR3 reads CASSYTATGVQPQHF. DNA of the CDR3: TGTGCCAGCAGCTACACCGCCACAGGGGTCCAGCCCCAGCATTTT.

V gene TRBV30 combines with J gene TRBJ2-3; 9 bases map to TRBD1. In germline, CDR1 is GTSNPN, CDR2 SVGIG (reference sequence). The CDR3 spans 14 residues. Trimming cost V 2 bases and J 6 bases; bases outside gene matches: 6. CDR3 DNA: TGTGCCTGGAGTCCAGGACAGGGGATTGATACGCAGTATTTT. It yields the protein CAWSPGQGIDTQYF.

This chain links TRBV7-6 with TRBJ2-3; a possible D gene is TRBD2 (5 bases). Trimming shortened V by 4 bases and J by 6 bases, and 17 bases separated the two germline ends. This CDR3 spans 15 amino acids. Germline V gives CDR1 SGHVS, CDR2 FNYEAQ. Here the CDR3 DNA reads TGTGCCAGCAGCTCAGGAGGCAGAATAGCCGATACGCAGTATTTT. Its protein product is CASSSGGRIADTQYF.

The V call is TRBV2, the J call TRBJ2-7; the D gene is possibly TRBD1 (6 bases). V lost 1 base to trimming and J lost 2 bases, with 9 bases between them. CDR1 is SNHLY and CDR2 is FYNNEI in the germline V gene. This CDR3 is built from 14 residues. CDR3 loop: CASSEEDSTYEQYF. Written as DNA, the CDR3 is TGTGCCAGCAGTGAAGAGGACAGCACCTACGAGCAGTACTTC.

The chain links TRBV5-4 to TRBJ2-1; 9 nucleotides line up with TRBD2. Unmatched junction bases numbered 7, after V lost 10 bases and J lost 2 bases. Germline V lookup: CDR1 SGHNT, CDR2 YYREEE (reference sequence). CDR3 length equals 14 residues. Here the CDR3 reads CAAGREGTYNEQFF. As DNA, the CDR3 is TGTGCCGCCGGGCGGGAGGGGACCTACAATGAGCAGTTCTTC. Variable domain in full (rest from reference TRBV5-4 and TRBJ2-1): ETGVTQSPTHLIKTRGQQVTLRCSSQSGHNTVSWYQQALGQGPQFIFQYYREEENGRGNFPPRFSGLQFPNYSSELNVNALELDDSALYLCAAGREGTYNEQFFGPGTRLTVL.

V is TRBV30 and J is TRBJ1-5, with 12 bases matching TRBD1. V shed 3 bases and J 6 bases; nucleotides not matched to a gene: 3. CDR3 length: 14 residues. The V gene's germline CDR1 is GTSNPN and CDR2 SVGIG (reference sequence). CDR3 nucleotide sequence: TGTGCCTGGAGGGGGACAGGGGGCCTTCAGCCCCAGCATTTT. Its translation is CAWRGTGGLQPQHF.

This chain uses TRBV11-1 with TRBJ1-1; 7 bases map to TRBD1. The CDR3 has 18 amino acids. CDR1 is SGHAT, CDR2 FQDESV, per germline (reference sequence). Trimming cost V 5 bases and J 0 bases; bases outside gene matches: 15. CDR3 sequence reads: CASSPQGTQGTMNTEAFF. CDR3 coding DNA: TGTGCCAGCAGCCCCCAGGGGACACAGGGGACGATGAACACTGAAGCTTTCTTT.

J is TRBJ2-1 and V is TRBV28; TRBD2 agrees at 10 bases. Germline loops: CDR1 MDHEN, CDR2 SYDVKM. The V and J ends lost 6 bases and 4 bases, in that order; junction bases with no gene match: 6. The CDR3 spans 15 residues. In nucleotides, the CDR3 is TGTGCCAGCAGCTCCGGACTAGCGGATTACAATGAGCAGTTCTTC. Protein sequence: CASSSGLADYNEQFF.

This clone was recorded a few times. This chain joins TRBV6-5 and TRBJ1-1; D is possibly TRBD1 (5 bases). The V gene lost 5 bases and the J gene lost 2 bases, with 9 bases spanning the gap. Germline CDR1 reads MNHEY; CDR2 reads SVGAGI. The CDR3 is made up of 13 amino acids. The CDR3 spells CASSLGTNTEAFF. The CDR3 bases are TGTGCCAGCAGTCTCGGGACTAACACTGAAGCTTTCTTT.

V is TRBV19 and J is TRBJ1-1, with a possible D match to TRBD1 (6 bases). With 7 bases removed from V and 1 base from J, the gap between germline ends came to 10 bases. Germline-derived CDR1 and CDR2 are LNHDA and SQIVND (reference sequence). There are 13 residues in the CDR3. The CDR3 here is CASMDRPNTEAFF. CDR3 DNA: TGTGCCAGTATGGACAGACCGAACACTGAAGCTTTCTTT. Filled out from reference TRBV19 and TRBJ1-1, the complete variable domain reads DGGITQSPKYLFRKEGQNVTLSCEQNLNHDAMYWYRQDPGQGLRLIYYSQIVNDFQKGDIAEGYSVSREKKESFPLTVTSAQKNPTAFYLCASMDRPNTEAFFGQGTRLTVV.

This rearrangement joins TRBV6-6 to TRBJ2-1, with D tentatively TRBD1 (6 bases). The CDR3 runs to 15 residues. Deletions cut 4 bases from V and 4 bases from J, with 14 bases between. CDR1 and CDR2 from the germline V gene are MNHNY and SVGAGI (reference sequence). The CDR3, as DNA: TGTGCCAGCAGTTCCCAAGGGACATTGTACAATGAGCAGTTCTTC. The encoded protein is CASSSQGTLYNEQFF.

This chain connects TRBV5-1 to TRBJ2-3; 11 bases align to TRBD2. Trimming took 4 bases from V and 4 from J; bases not matched to a gene: 5. Germline V gives CDR1 SGHRS, CDR2 YFSETQ. This CDR3 has 15 amino acids. In DNA form, the CDR3 reads TGCGCCAGCAGCCATACTAGCGGGGGTTCAGATACGCAGTATTTT. Protein: CASSHTSGGSDTQYF.

The rearrangement uses TRBV7-2 and TRBJ1-2; D call uncertain. V gave up 5 bases and J gave up 4 bases, with 11 bases separating them. Germline V gives CDR1 SGHTA, CDR2 FQGNSA. The CDR3 loop spans 13 amino acids. The CDR3 reads CASSPGSGYGYTF. CDR3 in DNA: TGTGCCAGCAGCCCCGGTAGCGGCTATGGCTACACCTTC.

This clone was counted a single time. This chain connects TRBV28 to TRBJ1-6; D is undetermined. V shed 3 bases and J shed 2 bases, with 8 bases lying between them. The CDR3 spans 15 residues. CDR1 is MDHEN, CDR2 SYDVKM, per germline. This CDR3 is CASSFGGTYNSPLHF. CDR3 in DNA: TGTGCCAGCAGTTTTGGAGGGACCTATAATTCACCCCTCCACTTT.

V is TRBV18 and J is TRBJ2-1; D is possibly TRBD2 (7 bases). CDR1 is KGHSH and CDR2 is LQKENI in the germline V gene. The V and J ends lost 3 bases and 9 bases respectively, with 12 bases between them. The CDR3 runs 13 residues. The CDR3 protein is CASSPEGGSEQFF. Written as DNA, the CDR3 is TGTGCCAGCTCACCCGAGGGGGGGTCTGAGCAGTTCTTC.

The chain links TRBV9 to TRBJ1-1; D gene uncertain. The CDR3 is 12 residues long. V gave up 5 bases and J gave up 1 base, with 6 bases separating them. CDR1 is SGDLS and CDR2 is YYNGEE in the germline V gene. DNA for the CDR3: TGTGCCAGCAGTCTAGGGAACACTGAAGCTTTCTTT. Translating gives CASSLGNTEAFF.

The chain uses TRBV6-6 and TRBJ1-5, with D unresolved. Per the germline V gene, CDR1 is MNHNY and CDR2 is SVGAGI (reference sequence). Trimming took 6 bases from V and 2 from J, leaving 5 bases between them. The CDR3 has 12 amino acids. As DNA, the CDR3 is TGTGCCAGCAGCCTTGGCAATCAGCCCCAGCATTTT. It yields the protein CASSLGNQPQHF.

A few counts support this clone. V gene TRBV18 combines with J gene TRBJ2-1, with 7 nucleotides matching TRBD1. V dropped 1 base and J dropped 5; count of bases not matched to a gene: 2. The CDR3 spans 14 residues. Germline assignment: CDR1 KGHSH and CDR2 LQKENI. CDR3 DNA: TGTGCCAGCTCACCACTTGGGACAGACAATGAGCAGTTCTTC. Its translation: CASSPLGTDNEQFF.

This clone appeared once. The chain recombines TRBV30 with TRBJ2-7, with 7 bases lining up with TRBD1. This CDR3 spans 12 amino acids. The V gene end was trimmed by 2 bases and the J gene end by 6 bases; junction bases not matched to a gene: 4. CDR1 and CDR2 (germline): GTSNPN, SVGIG (reference sequence). In DNA, the CDR3 is TGTGCCTGGAGTCCCCAGGGGGTCGAGCAGTACTTC. Its protein product is CAWSPQGVEQYF.

The CDR3 nucleotides read TGTGCCAGCAGTGAAGTCCTATCCTCCTACGAGCAGTACTTC. It translates to CASSEVLSSYEQYF. The V call is TRBV6-5, the J call TRBJ2-7, with unresolved D. V was pared by 5 bases and J by 0 bases, with 11 bases between. The germline CDR1 and CDR2 sequences are MNHEY and SVGAGI. This CDR3 comprises 14 residues.

This clone has just one count. The chain joins TRBV6-6 to TRBJ2-7; 8 nucleotides line up with TRBD1. This CDR3 has 12 amino acids. The germline CDR1 and CDR2 sequences are MNHNY and SVGAGI (reference sequence). Trimming cost V 8 bases and J 3 bases; bases outside gene matches: 3. The CDR3, as DNA: TGTGCCAGCCGGACAGGGAGCTACGAGCAGTACTTC. This translates into CASRTGSYEQYF.